These T cell receptor beta chains were read from a single sample in a study of shared clonotypes between healthy human individuals. Clones were read by immunoSEQ multiplex PCR, and TCRdb kept only the in-frame ones, dropping some. The sample records 2 million or so clones, approximately 94% being singletons. The source material was naive CD8+ T cells sorted from blood. All receptors derive from a man between 18 and 29 years old in good health. Both conserved end residues are part of each CDR3. A D gene is named only where the DNA matches it firmly. Not every row has a clone size; where given, it reads once, few, many or a size class.

clone_size | d_call | j_call | v_call | cdr3_aa | cdr3_nt
. | TRBD2 | TRBJ2-7 | TRBV6-1 | CASSEGLADEQYF | TGTGCCAGCAGTGAGGGACTAGCGGACGAGCAGTACTTC
. | . | TRBJ1-4 | TRBV2 | CASSDEGREATNEKLFF | TGTGCCAGCAGTGATGAGGGGAGGGAAGCAACTAATGAAAAACTGTTTTTT
. | TRBD2 | TRBJ2-1 | TRBV6-6 | CASTPSGSQEQFF | TGTGCCAGCACCCCTAGCGGGAGTCAAGAGCAGTTCTTC
. | . | TRBJ2-7 | TRBV7-6 | CASSLAYNYEQYF | TGTGCCAGCAGCTTAGCGTATAACTACGAGCAGTACTTC
few | . | TRBJ1-2 | TRBV7-9 | CASSLADYGYTF | TGTGCCAGCAGCTTGGCCGACTATGGCTACACCTTC
. | . | TRBJ1-6 | TRBV4-1 | CASSQSPGVRSPLHF | TGCGCCAGCAGCCAATCTCCGGGGGTAAGGTCACCCCTCCACTTT
. | TRBD2 | TRBJ2-2 | TRBV9 | CASSPWGSGDTGELFF | TGTGCCAGCAGCCCTTGGGGTAGCGGGGACACCGGGGAGCTGTTTTTT
. | . | TRBJ1-2 | TRBV5-6 | CASSPQNYGYTF | TGTGCCAGCAGCCCGCAAAACTATGGCTACACCTTC
. | . | TRBJ2-7 | TRBV27 | CASSHTLTGYEQYF | TGTGCCAGCAGCCACACGCTAACAGGGTACGAGCAGTACTTC
. | TRBD2 | TRBJ2-7 | TRBV5-6 | CASSRPGLAGVYEQYF | TGTGCCAGCAGCCGACCGGGACTAGCGGGAGTCTACGAGCAGTACTTC
. | . | TRBJ2-5 | TRBV7-6 | CASSLNSGIETQYF | TGTGCCAGCAGCTTAAATTCAGGGATTGAGACCCAGTACTTC
. | . | TRBJ2-1 | TRBV7-6 | CASSLDPPGQDEQFF | TGTGCCAGCAGCTTAGACCCTCCGGGTCAGGATGAGCAGTTCTTC
. | TRBD2 | TRBJ2-7 | TRBV7-8 | CASSLSSGTSPNF | TGTGCCAGCAGCTTAAGTTCCGGGACTAGCCCGAACTTC
. | . | TRBJ2-7 | TRBV10-1 | CASSEGTGYEQYF | TGCGCCAGCAGTGAGGGTACAGGTTACGAGCAGTACTTC
. | . | TRBJ2-5 | TRBV5-1 | CASSLRAPSQETQYF | TGCGCCAGCAGCCTCCGGGCACCAAGTCAAGAGACCCAGTACTTC
few | . | TRBJ2-7 | TRBV5-6 | CASSLVWESYEQYF | TGTGCCAGCAGCTTGGTTTGGGAGTCCTACGAGCAGTACTTC